One sample yielded the 18 T cell receptor beta chains listed below, sequenced in a study of cytomegalovirus exposure and HLA in healthy donors. Use of 60 Vbeta and 13 Jbeta primers characterized the PCR. Assay: immunoSEQ multiplex PCR; the TCRdb copy retains only in-frame clones and omits some. Here the sample spans over 100,000 clones, about 76% being singletons. The sample consisted of PBMCs. These receptors all come from a man aged 40-50 years in good health and CMV-seropositive.

This clone has a single count. V usage is TRBV6-5 and J usage is TRBJ1-1; D call uncertain. Looked up from germline, CDR1 is MNHEY and CDR2 is SVGAGI. The V end lost 5 bases, the J end lost 2 bases, and 3 bases lay between the germline ends. The CDR3 runs to 11 residues. The CDR3 protein is CASSPNTEAFF. Written as DNA, the CDR3 is TGTGCCAGCAGTCCAAACACTGAAGCTTTCTTT.

The chain uses TRBV19 and TRBJ2-1; 7 nucleotides line up with TRBD1. This CDR3 contains 16 residues. Germline lookup yields CDR1 LNHDA and CDR2 SQIVND (reference sequence). J gave up 9 bases and V 3 bases, and 14 bases lay outside the gene matches. The CDR3 bases are TGTGCCAGTAGTATTGGGTGGACAGGTCGATTCACTGAGCAGTTCTTC. Encoded protein: CASSIGWTGRFTEQFF.

The V and J genes are TRBV29-1 and TRBJ2-1, with D hard to call. The CDR3 loop spans 11 amino acids. Deletions cut 3 bases from V and 6 bases from J, with 6 bases between. Germline-derived CDR1 and CDR2 are SQVTM and ANQGSEA. DNA of the CDR3: TGCAGCGTTGACGGTCGCAATGAGCAGTTCTTC. Translating it yields CSVDGRNEQFF.

The V and J genes are TRBV28 and TRBJ2-1, with 9 bases matching TRBD2. Germline-derived CDR1 and CDR2 are MDHEN and SYDVKM. The J segment lost 5 bases and the V segment lost 1 base, leaving 6 bases of the junction unmatched. The CDR3 sequence is 16 residues long. CDR3 residues: CASSLSRLAVNNEQFF. The CDR3 nucleotides read TGTGCCAGCAGTTTATCAAGACTAGCGGTTAACAATGAGCAGTTCTTC.

This clone was detected once. The chain recombines TRBV10-3 with TRBJ1-5; D might be TRBD1 (6 bases). The ends were cut back, 6 bases at V and 3 bases at J, with 12 bases in the middle. Germline CDR1 and CDR2: ENHRY and SYGVKD. CDR3 length equals 14 residues. The CDR3 region has the DNA TGTGCCATCAGGGCAGGGGCCACCAATCAGCCCCAGCATTTT. Protein product: CAIRAGATNQPQHF.

The chain couples TRBV25-1 to TRBJ1-5, with a tentative D call TRBD1 (6 bases). Germline values: CDR1 MGHDK, CDR2 SYGVNS. V was trimmed by 4 bases and J by 4 bases, leaving 17 bases between them. CDR3 length: 16 residues. CDR3 sequence: CASSGAQGGPNQPQHF. The CDR3, as DNA: TGTGCCAGCAGTGGAGCACAGGGAGGGCCAAATCAGCCCCAGCATTTT.

V is TRBV29-1 and J is TRBJ1-1, with D possibly matching TRBD1 (6 bases). This CDR3 is 13 amino acids long. V was shortened by 5 bases and J by 1 base, with 11 bases between the two germline ends. Germline lookup yields CDR1 SQVTM and CDR2 ANQGSEA. CDR3 amino acids: CSVNDRPNTEAFF. The CDR3 DNA follows: TGCAGCGTTAATGACAGGCCGAACACTGAAGCTTTCTTT.

V is TRBV7-8 and J is TRBJ1-1; D might be TRBD1 (6 bases). Germline V CDR1 and CDR2: SGHVS, FQNEAQ. The CDR3 runs 15 residues. V was clipped by 1 base and J by 1 base, with 10 bases between them. The CDR3 nucleotides are TGTGCCAGCAGCTTAGGTTACAGGGAGAACACTGAAGCTTTCTTT. Translating gives CASSLGYRENTEAFF.

This clone was seen a handful of times. The V call is TRBV7-2, the J call TRBJ2-1, with 12 bases fitting TRBD2. V lost 2 bases to trimming and J lost 4 bases; unmatched junction nucleotides: 6. The germline V gene has CDR1 SGHTA and CDR2 FQGNSA. The CDR3 is 17 residues long. Here the CDR3 reads CASSLTGLAGRYNEQFF. Written as DNA, the CDR3 is TGTGCCAGCAGCTTAACCGGACTAGCGGGGAGGTACAATGAGCAGTTCTTC.

This chain connects TRBV15 to TRBJ1-2; weak D call: TRBD1 (6 bases). The CDR3 consists of 17 residues. Germline-derived CDR1 and CDR2 are LNHNV and YYDKDF (reference sequence). The ends were cut back, 0 bases at V and 4 bases at J, with 18 bases in the middle. DNA of the CDR3: TGTGCCACCAGCAGAGATAATCGGGCCAGGGGCGGCTATGGCTACACCTTC. Protein: CATSRDNRARGGYGYTF.

The chain links TRBV27 to TRBJ1-2; no clear D gene. In germline, CDR1 is MNHEY, CDR2 SMNVEV (reference sequence). The V gene lost 2 bases and the J gene lost 0 bases, with 7 bases spanning the gap. This CDR3 is 14 amino acids long. The CDR3 reads CASSLSSANYGYTF. The CDR3 DNA is TGTGCCAGCAGTTTAAGTTCAGCTAACTATGGCTACACCTTC.

This clone has a handful of counts. The chain joins TRBV7-2 to TRBJ2-7, with D perhaps matching TRBD1 (5 bases). The CDR3 is 15 residues long. The V end was cut by 3 bases, the J end by 0 bases, with 12 bases between. Germline V gives CDR1 SGHTA, CDR2 FQGNSA. The chain's CDR3 is CASSFLPGSSYEQYF. The CDR3 bases are TGTGCCAGCAGCTTTCTTCCAGGGTCCTCCTACGAGCAGTACTTC.

This chain joins TRBV10-3 and TRBJ2-5; tentatively, D is TRBD2 (6 bases). The CDR3 runs to 17 residues. The germline gives CDR1 ENHRY, CDR2 SYGVKD. The V end lost 2 bases, the J end lost 2 bases, and 18 bases lay between the germline ends. Here the CDR3 reads CAISETPTGVLQETQYF. In DNA form, the CDR3 reads TGTGCCATCAGTGAGACCCCGACGGGGGTACTACAAGAGACCCAGTACTTC.

J is TRBJ2-1 and V is TRBV6-1; TRBD2 aligns across 10 bases. Trimming removed 7 bases from V and 3 bases from J; junction bases left unmatched: 6. The germline V gene encodes CDR1 MNHNS and CDR2 SASEGT. CDR3 length equals 15 residues. CDR3: CASTEGTSDYNEQFF. The CDR3 region has the DNA TGTGCCAGCACCGAAGGGACTAGCGACTACAATGAGCAGTTCTTC.

V gene TRBV5-1 combines with J gene TRBJ2-7; D ambiguous. This CDR3 contains 14 residues. Looked up from germline, CDR1 is SGHRS and CDR2 is YFSETQ. With 1 base removed from V and 3 bases from J, the gap between germline ends came to 11 bases. Written as DNA, the CDR3 is TGCGCCAGCAGCTTGAGCGTACCGGGCTACGAGCAGTACTTC. Residues: CASSLSVPGYEQYF.

V is TRBV6-1 and J is TRBJ1-1, with no clear D. Germline V gene data show CDR1 as MNHNS and CDR2 as SASEGT. CDR3 size: 15 residues. The V end was cut by 2 bases, the J end by 6 bases, with 16 bases between. CDR3 bases: TGTGCCAGCAGTGAAAAGGCCGCTATACGGGCTGAAGCTTTCTTT. It yields the protein CASSEKAAIRAEAFF.

The chain links TRBV10-3 to TRBJ2-2, with 10 positions matching TRBD1. The CDR3 spans 14 residues. With 3 bases clipped from V and 7 bases from J, the junction kept 2 bases outside the gene matches. The germline V gene encodes CDR1 ENHRY and CDR2 SYGVKD. The CDR3 coding sequence is TGTGCCATCAGTGATGGGACAGGGGTCGGGGAGCTGTTTTTT. The encoded protein is CAISDGTGVGELFF.

The chain joins TRBV28 to TRBJ2-3; TRBD2 matches at 11 bases. This CDR3 contains 17 residues. In germline, CDR1 is MDHEN, CDR2 SYDVKM. The V gene end was trimmed by 4 bases and the J gene end by 0 bases; junction bases not matched to a gene: 6. The DNA of the CDR3 is TGTGCCAGCAGTTCACCGGGACTAGCGGCTAGCACAGATACGCAGTATTTT. Translation: CASSSPGLAASTDTQYF. Together with reference TRBV28 and TRBJ2-3, the CDR3 gives the full variable domain: DVKVTQSSRYLVKRTGEKVFLECVQDMDHENMFWYRQDPGLGLRLIYFSYDVKMKEKGDIPEGYSVSREKKERFSLILESASTNQTSMYLCASSSPGLAASTDTQYFGPGTRLTVL.